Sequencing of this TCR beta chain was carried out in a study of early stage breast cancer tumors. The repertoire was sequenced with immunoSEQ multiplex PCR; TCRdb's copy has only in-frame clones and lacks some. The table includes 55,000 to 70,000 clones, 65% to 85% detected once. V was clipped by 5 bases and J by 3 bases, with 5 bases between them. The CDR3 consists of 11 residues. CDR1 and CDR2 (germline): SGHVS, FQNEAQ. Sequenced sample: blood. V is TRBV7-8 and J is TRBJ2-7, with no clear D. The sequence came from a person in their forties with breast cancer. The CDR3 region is CASSESYEQYF. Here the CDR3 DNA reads TGTGCCAGCAGCGAGAGCTACGAGCAGTACTTC.